The next 24 T cell receptor beta chains were all read from a single sample in a study of neurological immune-mediated disorders. TCRdb reprocessed the 5' RACE reads with MiXCR, giving one entry per CDR3 protein. Of around 65,000 distinct CDR3 sequences detected, over 5% appear once; the ten largest clones hold around 5.1%. The sequenced material came from PBMCs. The receptors derive from a human donor with multiple sclerosis. The donor label of this sample is uncertain.

The table lists this clonotype with many counts. CDR3 protein: CASSSFSRDYGYTF. The CDR3 DNA sequence: TGTGCCAGCAGTTCTTTCTCCAGGGACTATGGCTACACCTTC. J is TRBJ1-2 and V is TRBV6-2 or TRBV6-3, with a possible D match to TRBD1 (5 bases). CDR3 length: 14 residues. Germline assignment: CDR1 MNHEY and CDR2 SVGEGT. V lost 4 bases and J lost 3, with 12 bases in between.

This clonotype was seen at least ten times. The rearrangement links TRBV20-1 to TRBJ1-6; D is ambiguous. CDR1 is DFQATT and CDR2 is SNEGSKA in the germline V gene (reference sequence). Deletions cut 4 bases from V and 3 bases from J, with 10 bases between. There are 14 residues in the CDR3. The chain's CDR3 is CSATSQVYNSPLHF. DNA of the CDR3: TGCAGTGCTACATCCCAAGTCTATAATTCACCCCTCCACTTT.

This clonotype was counted ten times or more. V is TRBV7-8 and J is TRBJ1-5; D may be TRBD1 (5 bases). The CDR3 is 15 amino acids. The V and J ends lost 0 bases and 7 bases respectively, with 13 bases between them. Per the germline V gene, CDR1 is SGHVS and CDR2 is FQNEAQ. The CDR3 nucleotides read TGTGCCAGCAGCTTAGCGCGGGGGGTCGGGCAGCCCCAGCATTTT. Translating it yields CASSLARGVGQPQHF.

This clonotype was picked up many times. This chain joins TRBV3-1 and TRBJ1-6, with 7 bases matching TRBD1. The V gene end was trimmed by 6 bases and the J gene end by 6 bases; junction bases not matched to a gene: 5. The CDR3 is 14 residues long. Germline V gene sequence: CDR1 LGHDT, CDR2 YNNKEL (reference sequence). CDR3 DNA: TGTGCCAGCAGTTCGACAGGGACTAATTCACCCCTCCACTTT. Its translation: CASSSTGTNSPLHF.

This clonotype was found many times. The chain links TRBV11-1 to TRBJ1-1; 10 bases fit TRBD1. Germline V gene lookup returns CDR1 SGHAT and CDR2 FQDESV (reference sequence). Trimming removed 5 bases from V and 5 bases from J; junction bases left unmatched: 11. The CDR3 sequence is 16 residues long. The CDR3 nucleotides are TGTGCCAGCAGCCACCCCCGGGACAGGGGAAGAACTGAAGCTTTCTTT. Its translation: CASSHPRDRGRTEAFF.

This clonotype was counted at least ten times. The chain recombines TRBV4-2 with TRBJ1-2; a weak D match, TRBD1 (5 bases). The germline CDR1 and CDR2 sequences are LGHNA and YNFKEQ. V was cut by 6 bases and J by 5 bases, with 10 bases left in between. The CDR3 loop spans 12 amino acids. The CDR3 sequence is CASRAGTYGYTF. CDR3 DNA: TGTGCCAGCAGAGCAGGGACGTATGGCTACACCTTC.

This chain connects TRBV29-1 to TRBJ2-7; D gene ambiguous. V was cut by 1 base and J by 0 bases, with 10 bases left in between. The CDR3 runs 14 residues. Germline CDR1 is SQVTM and CDR2 is ANQGSEA. CDR3 region: CSVEVLRTSYEQYF. CDR3 bases: TGCAGCGTTGAAGTTTTGAGGACCTCCTACGAGCAGTACTTC.

This clonotype has a count of ten or more. The chain recombines TRBV5-5 with TRBJ2-3; D gene uncertain. Trimming pared 0 bases from V and 2 bases from J, leaving 7 bases between. The germline V gene encodes CDR1 SGHKS and CDR2 YYEKEE (reference sequence). This CDR3 has 14 residues. The CDR3 sequence: CASSLATTTDTQYF. Here the CDR3 DNA reads TGTGCCAGCAGCTTGGCAACAACCACAGATACGCAGTATTTT. Together with reference TRBV5-5 and TRBJ2-3, the CDR3 gives the full variable domain: DAGVTQSPTHLIKTRGQQVTLRCSPISGHKSVSWYQQVLGQGPQFIFQYYEKEERGRGNFPDRFSARQFPNYSSELNVNALLLGDSALYLCASSLATTTDTQYFGPGTRLTVL.

There are many counts of this clonotype. The chain couples TRBV11-2 to TRBJ2-5; unclear D gene. The CDR3 extends over 15 amino acids. V lost 2 bases and J lost 4, with 14 bases in between. In germline, CDR1 is SGHAT, CDR2 FQNNGV. This chain's CDR3 is CASSLYVSVPETQYF. The DNA for the CDR3 is TGTGCCAGCAGCTTATACGTTTCAGTTCCAGAGACCCAGTACTTC.

This clonotype was observed many times. This sequence joins TRBV5-1 and TRBJ1-6; 8 bases are shared with TRBD1. CDR1 and CDR2 (germline): SGHRS, YFSETQ. The CDR3 consists of 14 residues. V trimming: 4 bases; J trimming: 9 bases; junction bases outside the gene matches: 6. CDR3 coding DNA: TGCGCCAGCAGCCCCGGGACAGGAGCTTCACCCCTCCACTTT. Amino acid sequence: CASSPGTGASPLHF.

This clonotype was seen a few times. The chain is built from TRBV6-1 and TRBJ2-7; D might be TRBD1 or TRBD2, each matching 5 bases. The V gene lost 3 bases and the J gene lost 4 bases, with 19 bases spanning the gap. The CDR3 sequence is 16 residues long. Germline V gene lookup returns CDR1 MNHNS and CDR2 SASEGT. The CDR3 reads CASSEGDRLLYYEQYF. DNA for the CDR3: TGTGCCAGCAGTGAGGGGGACCGCCTCCTCTATTACGAGCAGTACTTC.

The table lists this clonotype with many counts. V gene TRBV5-1 combines with J gene TRBJ2-7; weak D call: TRBD2 (5 bases). The CDR3 is 13 residues long. Between the trimmed V and J ends, which lost 4 bases and 5 bases, there was a span of 13 bases. Germline loops: CDR1 SGHRS, CDR2 YFSETQ. The CDR3 here is CASSPGGLNEQYF. CDR3 in DNA: TGCGCCAGCAGCCCCGGAGGCTTAAACGAGCAGTACTTC. The full variable domain, in which reference TRBV5-1 and TRBJ2-7 provide the parts outside the CDR3, is KAGVTQTPRYLIKTRGQQVTLSCSPISGHRSVSWYQQTPGQGLQFLFEYFSETQRNKGNFPGRFSGRQFSNSRSEMNVSTLELGDSALYLCASSPGGLNEQYFGPGTRLTVT.

This clonotype has ten or more counts. An end of the junction differs from the germline gene, which may be a read error. V and J are TRBV11-2 and TRBJ2-7; D remains ambiguous. The CDR3 sequence is 14 residues long. The germline V gene has CDR1 SGHAT and CDR2 FQNNGV. CDR3 loop: CASSHDPPSNEQYF. The CDR3 region has the DNA TGTGCCAGCTCCCACGACCCCCCCTCCAACGAGCAGTACTTC.

J is TRBJ1-2 and V is TRBV10-3, with TRBD1 matching over 8 bases. Unmatched junction bases numbered 4, after V lost 4 bases and J lost 3 bases. The germline V gene encodes CDR1 ENHRY and CDR2 SYGVKD. CDR3 length equals 14 residues. The DNA of the CDR3 is TGTGCCATCAGTGGGGGGACAGGCTACTATGGCTACACCTTC. Protein sequence: CAISGGTGYYGYTF.

This clonotype was seen many times. This chain links TRBV9 with TRBJ1-1; unclear D gene. CDR1 is SGDLS and CDR2 is YYNGEE in the germline V gene. CDR3 length: 14 residues. Trimming cost V 4 bases and J 6 bases, with 16 bases left between them. This chain's CDR3 is CASSLVDRWAEAFF. As DNA, the CDR3 is TGTGCCAGCAGCCTCGTAGATCGGTGGGCTGAAGCTTTCTTT.

This clonotype has ten or more counts. The V gene is TRBV5-1, the J gene TRBJ2-2; D is perhaps TRBD2 (6 bases). The CDR3 runs to 15 residues. CDR1 is SGHRS and CDR2 is YFSETQ in the germline V gene. Trimming stripped 0 bases from V and 3 bases from J, with 9 bases between. The CDR3 DNA reads TGCGCCAGCAGCTTGGTTGGGACTGACACCGGGGAGCTGTTTTTT. It is translated as CASSLVGTDTGELFF. Based on the CDR3 plus reference TRBV5-1 and TRBJ2-2, the full variable domain is KAGVTQTPRYLIKTRGQQVTLSCSPISGHRSVSWYQQTPGQGLQFLFEYFSETQRNKGNFPGRFSGRQFSNSRSEMNVSTLELGDSALYLCASSLVGTDTGELFFGEGSRLTVL.

Many counts were recorded for this clonotype. This chain uses TRBV29-1 with TRBJ2-7; D could derive from TRBD1 or TRBD2 (5 bases each). The CDR3 is 13 amino acids. Looked up from germline, CDR1 is SQVTM and CDR2 is ANQGSEA. The V and J ends lost 5 bases and 6 bases respectively, with 17 bases between them. CDR3 region: CSVIRHTRGEQYF. The CDR3 DNA reads as TGCAGCGTTATTCGACACACGAGGGGCGAGCAGTACTTC.

This clonotype was seen only a few times. The rearrangement uses TRBV5-1 and TRBJ1-4; possibly TRBD1 for D (6 bases). The CDR3 spans 13 residues. The germline CDR1 and CDR2 sequences are SGHRS and YFSETQ. V shed 3 bases and J shed 7 bases, with 10 bases lying between them. For the CDR3, the DNA is TGCGCCAGCAGCTCCCGGGACACTGAAAAACTGTTTTTT. Its translation is CASSSRDTEKLFF.

This clonotype has a count of ten or more. V gene TRBV29-1 combines with J gene TRBJ2-1; the match to TRBD2 covers 9 bases. J lost 4 bases, V lost 7 bases, and 11 bases had no gene match. This CDR3 spans 15 amino acids. Germline V gene data show CDR1 as SQVTM and CDR2 as ANQGSEA. The CDR3 region is CSAAESGGFYNEQFF. The CDR3 DNA sequence: TGCAGCGCCGCGGAGAGCGGGGGGTTTTACAATGAGCAGTTCTTC.

This clonotype was detected many times. The rearrangement joins TRBV7-2 to TRBJ1-5; D unclear. Germline V lookup: CDR1 SGHTA, CDR2 FQGNSA. The CDR3 totals 15 residues. The ends were cut back, 1 base at V and 0 bases at J, with 7 bases in the middle. The CDR3, as DNA: TGTGCCAGCAGCTTAGGGTTATCTAGCAATCAGCCCCAGCATTTT. This translates into CASSLGLSSNQPQHF.

By share, this clonotype counts as medium-sized. The chain employs TRBV2 and TRBJ2-7; D may be TRBD2 (5 bases). V was trimmed by 5 bases and J by 4 bases, leaving 9 bases between them. Germline loops: CDR1 SNHLY, CDR2 FYNNEI. The CDR3 contains 12 residues. The CDR3 loop reads CASSPGEYEQYF. The CDR3, as DNA: TGTGCCAGCAGTCCTGGGGAGTACGAGCAGTACTTC. The full variable domain, rest sourced from reference TRBV2 and TRBJ2-7, is EPEVTQTPSHQVTQMGQEVILRCVPISNHLYFYWYRQILGQKVEFLVSFYNNEISEKSEIFDDQFSVERPDGSNFTLKIRSTKLEDSAMYFCASSPGEYEQYFGPGTRLTVT.

This rearrangement joins TRBV3-1 to TRBJ2-1, with TRBD1 as a possible D gene (5 bases). The germline CDR1 and CDR2 sequences are LGHDT and YNNKEL (reference sequence). This CDR3 region has 14 residues. Trimming stripped 6 bases from V and 4 bases from J, with 13 bases between. The CDR3 spells CASRTTGPYNEQFF. DNA for the CDR3: TGTGCCAGCAGGACCACAGGCCCATACAATGAGCAGTTCTTC.

This clonotype was observed many times. The rearrangement links TRBV20-1 to TRBJ1-1; 7 positions agree with TRBD1. J gave up 1 base and V 0 bases, and 14 bases lay outside the gene matches. Germline lookup yields CDR1 DFQATT and CDR2 SNEGSKA (reference sequence). This CDR3 is 18 amino acids long. The CDR3 DNA sequence: TGCAGTGCTAGAGATTTTCAGTTCATTCAGGGGGGGAACACTGAAGCTTTCTTT. Protein sequence: CSARDFQFIQGGNTEAFF.

This clonotype was counted many times. The chain is built from TRBV7-9 and TRBJ1-1; D is unclear. The V gene lost 2 bases and the J gene lost 6 bases, with 10 bases spanning the gap. This CDR3 has 13 residues. Germline assignment: CDR1 SEHNR and CDR2 FQNEAQ (reference sequence). The CDR3 DNA reads TGTGCCAGCAGCTTAACTGGGTTGGCTGAAGCTTTCTTT. The encoded protein is CASSLTGLAEAFF.